The 27 T cell receptor beta chains reported below all come from one sample, sequenced in a study of cytomegalovirus exposure and HLA in healthy donors. The PCR had 60 Vbeta and 13 Jbeta primers. Sequencing used immunoSEQ multiplex PCR; TCRdb keeps in-frame clones, though not all of them. The table lists 150,000 or so clones, 73% of them singletons, with approximately 1.6% in the top ten. The sequencing input was PBMCs. The receptors were gathered from a woman younger than 35 in good health and CMV-seronegative.

The V and J genes are TRBV9 and TRBJ1-2; weak D call: TRBD1 (5 bases). With 4 bases removed from V and 5 bases from J, the gap between germline ends came to 12 bases. The CDR3 runs to 13 residues. Germline lookup yields CDR1 SGDLS and CDR2 YYNGEE. Written as DNA, the CDR3 is TGTGCCAGCAGCCCAGCCCAGGGATATGGCTACACCTTC. Its translation: CASSPAQGYGYTF.

The chain joins TRBV27 to TRBJ1-1, with D tentatively TRBD1 (6 bases). The V end lost 0 bases, the J end lost 1 base, and 6 bases lay between the germline ends. The germline V gene encodes CDR1 MNHEY and CDR2 SMNVEV (reference sequence). The CDR3 length is 14 residues. CDR3 DNA sequence: TGTGCCAGCAGTTTATCCAGGGGGAACACTGAAGCTTTCTTT. This translates into CASSLSRGNTEAFF.

The gene calls are TRBV19 and TRBJ2-1, with 10 bases aligning to TRBD2. The CDR3 is 15 amino acids. V was clipped by 7 bases and J by 4 bases; unmatched bases: 7. The germline V gene encodes CDR1 LNHDA and CDR2 SQIVND (reference sequence). The CDR3 here is CASTSSGGAYNEQFF. The CDR3 DNA is TGTGCCAGTACCTCAAGCGGGGGGGCGTACAATGAGCAGTTCTTC.

The CDR3 sequence is CASSLVAGVDEQYF. In nucleotides, the CDR3 is TGCGCCAGCAGCTTGGTGGCAGGGGTGGACGAGCAGTACTTC. This rearrangement joins TRBV5-1 to TRBJ2-7; D is perhaps TRBD1 (6 bases). The CDR3 sequence is 14 residues long. In germline, CDR1 is SGHRS, CDR2 YFSETQ. Deletions cut 0 bases from V and 5 bases from J, with 12 bases between.

The count of this clone is one. This chain links TRBV4-3 with TRBJ2-7, with 7 bases fitting TRBD1. The V gene's germline CDR1 is LGHNA and CDR2 YSLEER. The CDR3 has 15 amino acids. V was pared by 5 bases and J by 5 bases, with 12 bases of the junction left unmatched. For the CDR3, the DNA is TGCGCCAGCAGCGAAGGGGGCGGTTTGGTGAACGAGCAGTACTTC. Its translation is CASSEGGGLVNEQYF.

J is TRBJ2-1 and V is TRBV18, with TRBD2 matching over 14 bases. This CDR3 has 16 residues. Trimming at V came to 4 bases and at J to 7 bases, leaving 6 bases not matched to a gene. Germline-derived CDR1 and CDR2 are KGHSH and LQKENI. CDR3 bases: TGTGCCAGCTCACTATGGACTAGCGGGGGGCCAAATGAGCAGTTCTTC. Protein product: CASSLWTSGGPNEQFF.

The rearrangement uses TRBV5-4 and TRBJ2-3; TRBD2 matches 8 bases. The V segment lost 7 bases and the J segment 3 bases; nucleotides outside the gene matches: 10. The CDR3 is made up of 15 amino acids. Germline CDR1 and CDR2: SGHNT and YYREEE (reference sequence). In DNA, the CDR3 is TGTGCCAGCCGTCGGGCGGGGGGAGAGACAGATACGCAGTATTTT. Its translation: CASRRAGGETDTQYF.

A remark on this clone: The same CDR3 is also encoded by other DNA sequences in this sample. The chain combines TRBV29-1 with TRBJ2-4, with D tentatively TRBD1 (5 bases). Trimming removed 4 bases from V and 1 base from J, with 8 bases in between. This CDR3 is 13 amino acids long. Germline V gene data show CDR1 as SQVTM and CDR2 as ANQGSEA. CDR3: CSVGGRAKNIQYF. The CDR3 nucleotides read TGCAGCGTTGGGGGCAGGGCCAAAAACATTCAGTACTTC.

The chain uses TRBV28 and TRBJ1-6; 7 bases agree with TRBD1. V was pared by 4 bases and J by 7 bases, with 7 bases of the junction left unmatched. The CDR3 totals 15 residues. The germline V gene has CDR1 MDHEN and CDR2 SYDVKM. This chain's CDR3 is CASSSPGQKNSPLHF. DNA of the CDR3: TGTGCCAGCAGTTCACCGGGACAGAAGAATTCACCCCTCCACTTT. Combining the CDR3 with reference TRBV28 and TRBJ1-6 gives the whole variable domain DVKVTQSSRYLVKRTGEKVFLECVQDMDHENMFWYRQDPGLGLRLIYFSYDVKMKEKGDIPEGYSVSREKKERFSLILESASTNQTSMYLCASSSPGQKNSPLHFGNGTRLTVT.

J is TRBJ1-2 and V is TRBV21-1; the listed D gene, TRBD1, was not tested against the DNA. TRBV21-1 is tagged as a pseudogene. This CDR3 spans 15 amino acids. The CDR3: CASSFHRESSYGYTF. CDR3 DNA: TGTGCCAGCAGCTTTCACAGGGAAAGCAGCTATGGCTACACCTTC.

The V call is TRBV18, the J call TRBJ1-2, with D hard to call. V dropped 3 bases and J dropped 4 bases, with 9 bases sitting between them. The CDR3 is 13 amino acids. Per the germline V gene, CDR1 is KGHSH and CDR2 is LQKENI. The CDR3 reads CASSPEEGYGYTF. CDR3 DNA sequence: TGTGCCAGCTCACCCGAGGAGGGCTATGGCTACACCTTC.

The J gene is TRBJ2-5, the V gene TRBV5-1; the match to TRBD1 covers 7 bases. Germline V gene data show CDR1 as SGHRS and CDR2 as YFSETQ. With V trimmed by 6 bases and J by 5 bases, 10 bases remained unmatched. The CDR3 totals 14 residues. The DNA of the CDR3 is TGCGCCAGCAACAGTGAGGGGGCCGGTGAGACCCAGTACTTC. It codes for CASNSEGAGETQYF.

This clone was recorded a few times. J is TRBJ1-5 and V is TRBV4-1; TRBD1 is a possible D gene (6 bases). Germline CDR1 reads MGHRA; CDR2 reads YSYEKL. Trimming stripped 4 bases from V and 0 bases from J, with 10 bases between. The CDR3 extends over 15 amino acids. The CDR3 reads CASSPDRTSNQPQHF. In DNA, the CDR3 is TGCGCCAGCAGCCCGGACAGAACTAGCAATCAGCCCCAGCATTTT.

There are a few counts of this clone. The rearrangement uses TRBV5-4 and TRBJ1-5; weak D call: TRBD1 (6 bases). Germline CDR1 is SGHNT and CDR2 is YYREEE (reference sequence). CDR3 size: 16 residues. Trimming left V 1 base short and J 2 bases short, with 13 bases between. CDR3 in amino acids: CASSLYGAGGNQPQHF. Here the CDR3 DNA reads TGTGCCAGCAGCTTGTATGGGGCAGGGGGCAATCAGCCCCAGCATTTT.

The rearrangement joins TRBV27 to TRBJ1-3; 10 nucleotides align to TRBD1. The CDR3 is 16 residues long. The V and J ends lost 5 bases and 4 bases, in that order; junction bases with no gene match: 8. Germline CDR1 MNHEY, CDR2 SMNVEV (reference sequence). CDR3 sequence (DNA): TGTGCCAGCAGTACCGGGACAGGGGAGGTCGGAAACACCATATATTTT. Translated, it gives CASSTGTGEVGNTIYF.

In its sample, this clone was seen a few times. The rearrangement joins TRBV15 to TRBJ2-1; TRBD2 agrees at 7 bases. The length of the CDR3 is 17 residues. CDR1 and CDR2 from the germline V gene are LNHNV and YYDKDF (reference sequence). V trimming: 3 bases; J trimming: 10 bases; junction bases outside the gene matches: 18. CDR3 DNA: TGTGCCACCAGCAGCCCTGTAGGGCGGGAGTCCCTAGAAGAGCAGTTCTTC. Translating it yields CATSSPVGRESLEEQFF. Drawing the rest from reference TRBV15 and TRBJ2-1, the complete variable domain is DAMVIQNPRYQVTQFGKPVTLSCSQTLNHNVMYWYQQKSSQAPKLLFHYYDKDFNNEADTPDNFQSRRPNTSFCFLDIRSPGLGDTAMYLCATSSPVGRESLEEQFFGPGTRLTVL.

V usage is TRBV5-8 and J usage is TRBJ1-5; TRBD1 is a possible D gene (5 bases). CDR1 is SGHTS, CDR2 YDEGEE, per germline. V lost 5 bases and J lost 6, with 21 bases in between. This CDR3 is built from 16 residues. CDR3 nucleotides: TGTGCCAGCAGTCCACCAGGGAATAAAGGCGGTCAGCCCCAGCATTTT. Translated: CASSPPGNKGGQPQHF.

Of note for this clone: The junction departs from the called germline gene at one end, perhaps through a read error. The chain's CDR3 is CASSLGFGTGDRAEASF. For the CDR3, the DNA is TGTGCCAGCAGCTTAGGGTTTGGGACAGGAGATAGGGCTGAAGCTTCCTTT. The chain employs TRBV7-8 and TRBJ1-1, with 8 positions matching TRBD1. CDR1 is SGHVS, CDR2 FQNEAQ, per germline. The CDR3 has 17 amino acids.

V and J are TRBV27 and TRBJ2-1; 8 positions match TRBD2. CDR1 is MNHEY, CDR2 SMNVEV, per germline (reference sequence). There are 17 residues in the CDR3. V shed 5 bases, J shed 6 bases, and the junction held 15 bases outside the gene matches. For the CDR3, the DNA is TGTGCCAGCAGTCTAGATCCGTATAGCGGGGTCGTCAATGAGCAGTTCTTC. Its protein product is CASSLDPYSGVVNEQFF.

This clone was detected only a few times. This sequence joins TRBV19 and TRBJ1-4; possible D gene TRBD1, 6 bases. CDR1 and CDR2 from the germline V gene are LNHDA and SQIVND (reference sequence). V was cut by 5 bases and J by 4 bases, with 11 bases left in between. The CDR3 covers 14 residues. In DNA form, the CDR3 reads TGTGCCAGTAGTGTCGGGACACTTAATGAAAAACTGTTTTTT. It yields the protein CASSVGTLNEKLFF.

The V and J genes are TRBV18 and TRBJ1-3; D is unclear. Trimming shortened V by 3 bases and J by 0 bases, and 6 bases separated the two germline ends. CDR1 KGHSH and CDR2 LQKENI come from the germline V gene. The CDR3 is 14 amino acids. The CDR3 DNA sequence: TGTGCCAGCTCACCGGGCAACTCTGGAAACACCATATATTTT. Its translation: CASSPGNSGNTIYF. The full variable domain, its missing parts supplied by reference TRBV18 and TRBJ1-3, is NAGVMQNPRHLVRRRGQEARLRCSPMKGHSHVYWYRQLPEEGLKFMVYLQKENIIDESGMPKERFSAEFPKEGPSILRIQQVVRGDSAAYFCASSPGNSGNTIYFGEGSWLTVV.

The chain is built from TRBV5-8 and TRBJ2-3, with D tentatively TRBD1 (6 bases). The germline V gene encodes CDR1 SGHTS and CDR2 YDEGEE. Trimming shortened V by 0 bases and J by 4 bases, and 12 bases separated the two germline ends. The CDR3 length is 15 residues. CDR3 in DNA: TGTGCCAGCAGCTTGGCCGGCAGGGGTGCAGATACGCAGTATTTT. Translated: CASSLAGRGADTQYF.

This sequence joins TRBV19 and TRBJ1-1, with TRBD1 matching over 10 bases. CDR3 length: 15 residues. J lost 5 bases, V lost 5 bases, and 8 bases had no gene match. The germline CDR1 and CDR2 sequences are LNHDA and SQIVND (reference sequence). The DNA of the CDR3 is TGTGCCAGTAGTCCGTTGACAGGGGGCTTGACTGAAGCTTTCTTT. Translating gives CASSPLTGGLTEAFF.

The chain carries TRBV18 and TRBJ2-7; 7 bases map to TRBD1. The junction had 2 bases not matched to a gene; V was cut back by 4 bases and J by 5 bases. Per the germline V gene, CDR1 is KGHSH and CDR2 is LQKENI. The CDR3 totals 12 residues. CDR3 DNA sequence: TGTGCCAGCTCACTACAGGGGAACGAGCAGTACGTC. It specifies CASSLQGNEQYV.

The chain combines TRBV6-6 with TRBJ2-2; the D gene is possibly TRBD2 (5 bases). There are 15 residues in the CDR3. V shed 5 bases and J shed 7 bases, with 17 bases lying between them. Germline V gene data show CDR1 as MNHNY and CDR2 as SVGAGI (reference sequence). The CDR3 reads CASSSSRELDGELFF. The CDR3 nucleotides are TGTGCCAGCAGTAGCTCGAGGGAGTTGGACGGGGAGCTGTTTTTT.

This sequence joins TRBV6-6 and TRBJ1-1; 7 nucleotides match TRBD1. The V segment lost 4 bases and the J segment 6 bases; nucleotides outside the gene matches: 8. Germline values: CDR1 MNHNY, CDR2 SVGAGI (reference sequence). The CDR3 is 14 amino acids. The chain's CDR3 is CASSWDSQQSEAFF. Written as DNA, the CDR3 is TGTGCCAGCAGTTGGGACAGCCAGCAGTCTGAAGCTTTCTTT.

The chain is built from TRBV4-3 and TRBJ2-7; D is perhaps TRBD1 (6 bases). This CDR3 spans 14 amino acids. V was shortened by 4 bases and J by 1 base, with 11 bases between the two germline ends. Germline CDR1 and CDR2: LGHNA and YSLEER. This CDR3 is CASSPHQGSYEQYV. The CDR3, as DNA: TGCGCCAGCAGCCCCCATCAGGGGTCCTACGAGCAGTACGTC.